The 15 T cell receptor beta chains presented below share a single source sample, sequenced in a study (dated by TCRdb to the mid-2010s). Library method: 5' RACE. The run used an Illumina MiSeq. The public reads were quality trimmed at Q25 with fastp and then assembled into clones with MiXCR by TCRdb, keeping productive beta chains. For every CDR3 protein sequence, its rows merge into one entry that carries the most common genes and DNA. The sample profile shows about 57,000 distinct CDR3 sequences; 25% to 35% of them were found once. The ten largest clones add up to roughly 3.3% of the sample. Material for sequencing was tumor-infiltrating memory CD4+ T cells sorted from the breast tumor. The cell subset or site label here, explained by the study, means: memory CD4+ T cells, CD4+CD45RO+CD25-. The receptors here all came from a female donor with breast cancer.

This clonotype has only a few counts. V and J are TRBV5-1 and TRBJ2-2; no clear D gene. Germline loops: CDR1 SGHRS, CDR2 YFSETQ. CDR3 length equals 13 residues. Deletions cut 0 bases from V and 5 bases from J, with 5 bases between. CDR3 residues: CASSLALTGELFF. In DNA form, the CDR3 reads TGCGCCAGCAGCTTGGCATTAACCGGGGAGCTGTTTTTT.

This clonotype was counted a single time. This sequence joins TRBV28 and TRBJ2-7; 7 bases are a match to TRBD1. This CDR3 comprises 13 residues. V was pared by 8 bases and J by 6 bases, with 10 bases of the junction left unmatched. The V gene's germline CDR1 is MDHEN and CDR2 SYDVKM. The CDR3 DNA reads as TGTGCCAGCGGGGGACAGCTAATGATCGAGCAGTACTTC. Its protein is CASGGQLMIEQYF. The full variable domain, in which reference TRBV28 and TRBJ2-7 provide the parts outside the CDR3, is DVKVTQSSRYLVKRTGEKVFLECVQDMDHENMFWYRQDPGLGLRLIYFSYDVKMKEKGDIPEGYSVSREKKERFSLILESASTNQTSMYLCASGGQLMIEQYFGPGTRLTVT.

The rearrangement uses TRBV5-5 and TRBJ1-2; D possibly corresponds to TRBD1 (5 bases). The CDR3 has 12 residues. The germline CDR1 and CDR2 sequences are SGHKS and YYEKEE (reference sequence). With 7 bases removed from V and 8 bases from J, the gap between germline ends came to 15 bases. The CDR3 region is CASGGTGRGYTF. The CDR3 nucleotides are TGTGCCAGCGGGGGAACGGGCCGGGGCTACACCTTC.

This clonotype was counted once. The CDR3 nucleotides are TGCGCCAGCAGCTCGGGACAGGGTTGGGAGCAGTACTTC. Protein: CASSSGQGWEQYF. The gene calls are TRBV5-1 and TRBJ2-7, with 9 positions matching TRBD1. Germline values: CDR1 SGHRS, CDR2 YFSETQ. CDR3 length equals 13 residues. J gave up 7 bases and V 3 bases, and 5 bases lay outside the gene matches.

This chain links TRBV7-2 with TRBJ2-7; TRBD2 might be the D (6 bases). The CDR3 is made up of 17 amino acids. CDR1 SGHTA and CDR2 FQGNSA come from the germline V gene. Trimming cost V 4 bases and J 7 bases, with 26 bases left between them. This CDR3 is CASSSTRTGPTGGEQYF. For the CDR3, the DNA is TGTGCCAGCAGCTCAACCAGGACCGGCCCGACTGGAGGGGAGCAGTACTTC. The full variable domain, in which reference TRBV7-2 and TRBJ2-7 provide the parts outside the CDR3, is GAGVSQSPSNKVTEKGKDVELRCDPISGHTALYWYRQSLGQGLEFLIYFQGNSAPDKSGLPSDRFSAERTGGSVSTLTIQRTQQEDSAVYLCASSSTRTGPTGGEQYFGPGTRLTVT.

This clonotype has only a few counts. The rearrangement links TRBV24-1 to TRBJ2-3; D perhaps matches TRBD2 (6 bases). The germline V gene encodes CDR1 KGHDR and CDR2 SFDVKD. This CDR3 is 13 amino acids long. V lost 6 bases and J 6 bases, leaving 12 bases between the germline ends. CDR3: CATSPGSGDTQYF. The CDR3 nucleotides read TGTGCCACCAGTCCCGGGAGCGGGGATACGCAGTATTTT.

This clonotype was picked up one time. This CDR3 is CSGQATPYNEQFF. The CDR3 DNA sequence: TGCAGCGGGCAGGCTACGCCTTACAATGAGCAGTTCTTC. The chain joins TRBV29-1 to TRBJ2-1; D ambiguous. Germline V gene lookup returns CDR1 SQVTM and CDR2 ANQGSEA. This CDR3 is built from 13 residues. The V end was cut by 7 bases, the J end by 4 bases, with 14 bases between.

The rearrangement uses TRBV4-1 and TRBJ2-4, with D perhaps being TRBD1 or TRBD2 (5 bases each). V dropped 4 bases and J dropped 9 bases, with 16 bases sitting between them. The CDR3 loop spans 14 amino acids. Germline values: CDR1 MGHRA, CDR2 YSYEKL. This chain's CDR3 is CASSRVAGQGIQYF. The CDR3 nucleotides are TGCGCCAGCAGCCGGGTTGCGGGCCAGGGCATTCAGTACTTC.

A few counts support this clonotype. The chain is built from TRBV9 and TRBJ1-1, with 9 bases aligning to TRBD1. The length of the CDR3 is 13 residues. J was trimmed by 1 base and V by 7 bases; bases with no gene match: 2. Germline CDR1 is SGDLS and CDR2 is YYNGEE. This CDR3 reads CASGDRENTEAFF. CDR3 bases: TGTGCCAGCGGGGACAGGGAGAACACTGAAGCTTTCTTT.

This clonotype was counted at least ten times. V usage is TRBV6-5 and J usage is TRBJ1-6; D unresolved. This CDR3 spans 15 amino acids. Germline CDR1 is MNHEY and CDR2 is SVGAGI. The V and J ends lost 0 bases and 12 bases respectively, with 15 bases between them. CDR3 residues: CASSYSFSGGEPLHF. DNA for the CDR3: TGTGCCAGCAGTTACTCCTTTTCCGGCGGCGAACCCCTCCACTTT.

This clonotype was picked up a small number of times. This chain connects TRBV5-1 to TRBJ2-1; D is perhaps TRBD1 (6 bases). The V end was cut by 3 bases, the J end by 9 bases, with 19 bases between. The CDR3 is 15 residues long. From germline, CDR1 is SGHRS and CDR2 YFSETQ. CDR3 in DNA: TGCGCCAGCAGCTCTCTGACAGGCCGGGACGGTGAGCAGTTCTTC. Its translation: CASSSLTGRDGEQFF.

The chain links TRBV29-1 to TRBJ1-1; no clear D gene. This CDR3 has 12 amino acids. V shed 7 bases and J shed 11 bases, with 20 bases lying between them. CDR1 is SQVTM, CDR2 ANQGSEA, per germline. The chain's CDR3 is CSAGFGELGAFF. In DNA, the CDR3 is TGCAGCGCGGGATTTGGGGAGCTCGGGGCTTTCTTT.

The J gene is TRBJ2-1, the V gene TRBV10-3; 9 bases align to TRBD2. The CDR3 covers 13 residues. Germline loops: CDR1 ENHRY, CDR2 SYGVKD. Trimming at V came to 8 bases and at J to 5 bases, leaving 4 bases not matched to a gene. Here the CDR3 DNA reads TGTGCCATCGAATCTAGCGGGGACAATGAGCAGTTCTTC. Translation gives CAIESSGDNEQFF.

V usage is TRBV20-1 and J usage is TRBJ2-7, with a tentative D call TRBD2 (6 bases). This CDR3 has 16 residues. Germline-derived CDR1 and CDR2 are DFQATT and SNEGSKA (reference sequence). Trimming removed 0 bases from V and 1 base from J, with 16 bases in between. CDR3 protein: CSARDPGRTMSYEQYF. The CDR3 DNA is TGCAGTGCTAGAGATCCCGGGCGGACTATGTCCTACGAGCAGTACTTC.

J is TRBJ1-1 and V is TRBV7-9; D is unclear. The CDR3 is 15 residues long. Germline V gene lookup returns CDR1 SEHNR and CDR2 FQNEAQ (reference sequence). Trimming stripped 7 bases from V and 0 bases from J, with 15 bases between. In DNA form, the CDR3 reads TGTGCCAGCACCCGAGGAAGAGGCATGAACACTGAAGCTTTCTTT. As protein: CASTRGRGMNTEAFF.